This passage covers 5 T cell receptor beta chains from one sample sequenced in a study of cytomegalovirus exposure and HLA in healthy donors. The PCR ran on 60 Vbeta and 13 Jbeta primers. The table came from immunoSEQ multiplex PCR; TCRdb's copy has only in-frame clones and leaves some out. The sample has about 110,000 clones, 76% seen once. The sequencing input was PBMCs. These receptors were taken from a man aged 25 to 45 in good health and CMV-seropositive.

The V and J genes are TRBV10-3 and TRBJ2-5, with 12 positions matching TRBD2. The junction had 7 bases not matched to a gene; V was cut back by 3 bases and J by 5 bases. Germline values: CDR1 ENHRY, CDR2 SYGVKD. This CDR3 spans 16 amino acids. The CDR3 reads CAISDTLAGGMETQYF. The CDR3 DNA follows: TGTGCCATCAGTGACACACTAGCGGGGGGCATGGAGACCCAGTACTTC.

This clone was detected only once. This CDR3 reads CASRKGQGPTYEQYF. In DNA, the CDR3 is TGTGCCAGCAGGAAGGGACAGGGGCCTACCTACGAGCAGTACTTC. The V and J genes are TRBV6-6 and TRBJ2-7, with 10 nucleotides matching TRBD1. Trimming removed 6 bases from V and 2 bases from J; junction bases left unmatched: 7. The germline V gene encodes CDR1 MNHNY and CDR2 SVGAGI (reference sequence). This CDR3 comprises 15 residues.

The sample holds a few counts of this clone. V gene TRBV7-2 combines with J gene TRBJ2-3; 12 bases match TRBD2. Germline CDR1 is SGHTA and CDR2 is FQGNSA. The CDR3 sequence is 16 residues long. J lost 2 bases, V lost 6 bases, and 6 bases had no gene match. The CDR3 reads CASSFSSGGVTDTQYF. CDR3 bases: TGTGCCAGCAGTTTCTCTAGCGGGGGGGTCACAGATACGCAGTATTTT.

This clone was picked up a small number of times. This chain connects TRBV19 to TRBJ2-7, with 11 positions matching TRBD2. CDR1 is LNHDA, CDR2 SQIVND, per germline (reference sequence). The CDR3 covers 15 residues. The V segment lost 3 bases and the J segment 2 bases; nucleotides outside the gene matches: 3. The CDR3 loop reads CASSIASGGPYEQYF. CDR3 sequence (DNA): TGTGCCAGTAGTATCGCTAGCGGGGGGCCCTACGAGCAGTACTTC.

The CDR3 here is CASSESAGMNYGYTF. Written as DNA, the CDR3 is TGTGCCAGCAGTGAATCGGCAGGGATGAACTATGGCTACACCTTC. The chain uses TRBV6-4 and TRBJ1-2; perhaps TRBD1 as D (5 bases). V dropped 3 bases and J dropped 2 bases, with 13 bases sitting between them. The CDR3 has 15 amino acids. CDR1 and CDR2 from the germline V gene are MRHNA and SNTAGT.